A selection of T cell receptor beta chains follows, all from one sample in a study of blood T cell repertoires in COVID-19. The table came from immunoSEQ multiplex PCR; TCRdb's copy has only in-frame clones and leaves some out. The data show tens of thousands of clones, 77% seen once. The sample was peripheral blood. The receptors derive from a man between 70 and 80 years old with active or convalescent COVID-19. CDR3s leave out the opening cysteine and the closing phenylalanine or tryptophan. Fields, in order: CDR3 protein, clone size, V gene, D gene, CDR3 length, J gene. D genes are given only for firm matches. Some rows have no size entry. The others give once, few or many, or a class for an expanded clone.

ASSYGRVDSPLH . TRBV6-5 . 12 TRBJ1-6
SVEVQGINYGYT . TRBV29-1 TRBD1 12 TRBJ1-2
ASSISTGAHNEQF . TRBV19 TRBD1 13 TRBJ2-1
ASSGQGTGNTIY . TRBV19 TRBD1 12 TRBJ1-3
ASTSGQFHEQY . TRBV27 TRBD1 11 TRBJ2-7
ASRTDRGAEKLF few TRBV6-5 TRBD1 12 TRBJ1-4
ASKAGVSNQPQH . TRBV19 . 12 TRBJ1-5
ASSLGGQRGTEAF . TRBV7-2 . 13 TRBJ1-1
ASSQRVSGGSTDTQY . TRBV7-9 TRBD2 15 TRBJ2-3
ASRAGTSWGEQF . TRBV2 TRBD2 12 TRBJ2-1
ASSPRDTRDEQY few TRBV7-6 . 12 TRBJ2-7
ASSIDRGANTEAF . TRBV19 . 13 TRBJ1-1
AGRGGQADTQY . TRBV2 TRBD2 11 TRBJ2-3
AWSVDRGATTGANVLT . TRBV30 TRBD1 16 TRBJ2-6
ATEMGGNQPQH . TRBV6-5 . 11 TRBJ1-5
ATSRDRRGGEQY . TRBV15 . 12 TRBJ2-7
ATKPGTAANYGYT . TRBV19 TRBD1 13 TRBJ1-2
ASSPRTGLREQY . TRBV5-1 TRBD1 12 TRBJ2-7
ASRGLAGHNEQF . TRBV2 TRBD2 12 TRBJ2-1
ATSSGNPETQY . TRBV24-1 . 11 TRBJ2-5
ASSPGLAGYNEQF . TRBV11-2 TRBD2 13 TRBJ2-1
ASSFKRGLGYEQY . TRBV27 TRBD2 13 TRBJ2-7
ASSRDSGGSGYT . TRBV6-5 TRBD1 12 TRBJ1-2
ASRGTGGGNEKLF once TRBV28 TRBD1 13 TRBJ1-4
ASSQTGGVYNEQF . TRBV7-2 TRBD1 13 TRBJ2-1
ASTLLAGNGGQPQH . TRBV2 . 14 TRBJ1-5
ASTPLGVSNTEAF . TRBV7-2 . 13 TRBJ1-1
ASSWGDFRNTEAF . TRBV5-8 . 13 TRBJ1-1
ASSVEAGRGTEAF . TRBV9 . 13 TRBJ1-1
ASSYSSRESPLH . TRBV6-6 . 12 TRBJ1-6
ASSFRQGSYQYGYT . TRBV4-3 TRBD1 14 TRBJ1-2
ASSPGTGGGITIY . TRBV5-1 TRBD1 13 TRBJ1-3
ASSLPGSGNTIY . TRBV5-6 . 12 TRBJ1-3
AWSGGGSYEQY . TRBV30 TRBD2 11 TRBJ2-7
ASQEGDTEAF few TRBV19 . 10 TRBJ1-1
ASSQRAGGTEAGFYNEQF . TRBV4-2 TRBD2 18 TRBJ2-1
ASSQVWEFNQPQH . TRBV4-2 . 13 TRBJ1-5
SVERGGQNGYT many TRBV29-1 . 11 TRBJ1-2
ASSYSRGNTIY . TRBV6-5 . 11 TRBJ1-3
ASGLARGGNTEAF few TRBV12-5 . 13 TRBJ1-1
ASSQDYASGRGETQY . TRBV4-1 TRBD2 15 TRBJ2-5
ASSPRGGQWEQY . TRBV7-2 TRBD1 12 TRBJ2-7
ASREQGAYEQF . TRBV6-5 TRBD1 11 TRBJ2-1
ASRAGLQETQY . TRBV2 . 11 TRBJ2-5
ASSYSGGANTGELF . TRBV6-2/TRBV6-3 . 14 TRBJ2-2
AWSEDRDQPQH . TRBV30 . 11 TRBJ1-5
ASSLGTGAALNNSPLH . TRBV5-1 TRBD1 16 TRBJ1-6
ASSYNRNTEAF few TRBV6-2/TRBV6-3 . 11 TRBJ1-1
ASSYRGNQETQY . TRBV6-6 . 12 TRBJ2-5
ASSHAGQKETQY . TRBV18 . 12 TRBJ2-5
ASSVRQGNYEQY . TRBV5-1 TRBD1 12 TRBJ2-7